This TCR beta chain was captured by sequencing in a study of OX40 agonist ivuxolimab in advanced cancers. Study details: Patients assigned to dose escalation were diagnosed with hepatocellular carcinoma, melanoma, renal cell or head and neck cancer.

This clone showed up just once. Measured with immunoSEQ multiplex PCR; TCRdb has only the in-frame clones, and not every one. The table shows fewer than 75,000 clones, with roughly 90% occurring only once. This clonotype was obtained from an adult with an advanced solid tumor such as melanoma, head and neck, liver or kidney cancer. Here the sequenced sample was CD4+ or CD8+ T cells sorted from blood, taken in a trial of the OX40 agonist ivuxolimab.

In DNA, the CDR3 is TGTGCCAGCTCACCACTTGGGACTAGCGGGTTTAACTACGAGCAGTACTTC. It yields the protein CASSPLGTSGFNYEQYF. The chain recombines TRBV18 with TRBJ2-7, with TRBD2 matching 12 bases. The V gene's germline CDR1 is KGHSH and CDR2 LQKENI. CDR3 size: 17 residues. J gave up 3 bases and V 1 base, and 7 bases lay outside the gene matches.